These T cell receptor beta chains were read from a single sample in a study of PD-L1 blockade in urothelial cancer. Data came from immunoSEQ multiplex PCR; TCRdb stores just in-frame clones and leaves some out. The data contain 55,000 to 85,000 clones, 84% of them seen just once; the ten biggest clones take up roughly 9.2%. The material sequenced was PBMCs, taken around atezolizumab (anti-PD-L1) treatment. These receptors all stem from a woman in her seventies with urothelial cancer. The CDR3 runs from the conserved cysteine through the conserved F or W. Each record gives: J gene, D gene, clone size, V gene, CDR3 protein, CDR3 DNA. The D gene is left open where the match is weak. A clone size is listed for some rows: how often the clone was seen (once, few, many), or a class if it is expanded.

J: TRBJ1-5
D: -
size: -
V: TRBV5-6
CDR3: CASSLYHRSQPQHF
DNA: TGTGCCAGCAGCTTGTACCATCGGAGTCAGCCCCAGCATTTT

J: TRBJ2-7
D: TRBD2
size: few
V: TRBV29-1
CDR3: CSVERGGHEQYF
DNA: TGCAGCGTTGAAAGGGGAGGGCACGAGCAGTACTTC

J: TRBJ1-1
D: -
size: -
V: TRBV19
CDR3: CASSNPENTEAFF
DNA: TGTGCCAGTAGTAACCCAGAGAACACTGAAGCTTTCTTT

J: TRBJ2-7
D: TRBD1
size: -
V: TRBV5-4
CDR3: CASSVTGVEQYF
DNA: TGTGCCAGCAGCGTGACAGGGGTCGAGCAGTACTTC

J: TRBJ2-7
D: TRBD2
size: -
V: TRBV4-1
CDR3: CASSHSVPSGVDPYEQYF
DNA: TGCGCCAGCAGCCACTCGGTCCCGAGCGGGGTAGACCCCTACGAGCAGTACTTC

J: TRBJ2-3
D: -
size: -
V: TRBV18
CDR3: CASSPPSRSVTDTQYF
DNA: TGTGCCAGCTCACCACCGAGCAGGTCGGTCACAGATACGCAGTATTTT

J: TRBJ2-7
D: -
size: -
V: TRBV7-8
CDR3: CASSLARGYEQYF
DNA: TGTGCCAGCAGCTTAGCGCGAGGATACGAGCAGTACTTC

J: TRBJ1-6
D: TRBD1
size: -
V: TRBV27
CDR3: CASSLGQGSPLHF
DNA: TGTGCCAGCAGTTTAGGACAGGGGTCACCCCTCCACTTT

J: TRBJ2-7
D: TRBD1
size: -
V: TRBV2
CDR3: CASRGSSGTGGYEQYF
DNA: TGTGCCAGCAGAGGCAGTTCCGGGACAGGGGGCTACGAGCAGTACTTC

J: TRBJ1-1
D: -
size: once
V: TRBV18
CDR3: CASLPTEDTEAFF
DNA: TGTGCCAGCCTCCCGACGGAGGACACTGAAGCTTTCTTT

J: TRBJ2-5
D: -
size: -
V: TRBV2
CDR3: CASSGDSRETQYF
DNA: TGTGCCAGCAGTGGGGACTCCCGGGAGACCCAGTACTTC

J: TRBJ2-7
D: TRBD1
size: -
V: TRBV4-1
CDR3: CASSQGQGPGPHEQYF
DNA: TGCGCCAGCAGCCAAGGACAGGGGCCAGGGCCCCACGAGCAGTACTTC

J: TRBJ2-7
D: TRBD1
size: few
V: TRBV11-2
CDR3: CASSLAMGTDTYEQYF
DNA: TGTGCCAGCAGCTTAGCCATGGGGACAGACACCTACGAGCAGTACTTC

J: TRBJ2-4
D: TRBD1
size: -
V: TRBV5-1
CDR3: CASSLTAGTAKNIQYF
DNA: TGCGCCAGCAGCTTGACGGCCGGGACAGCTAAAAACATTCAGTACTTC

J: TRBJ1-2
D: TRBD1
size: -
V: TRBV6-5
CDR3: CASSTGTGRGYTF
DNA: TGTGCCAGCAGTACCGGGACAGGCCGAGGCTACACCTTC